The 13 T cell receptor beta chains below all came from one sample that was sequenced in a study of blood T cell repertoires in COVID-19. Generated by immunoSEQ multiplex PCR, the TCRdb table keeps only in-frame clones and is missing some. The table includes about 250,000 clones, 85% detected once. Source material: PBMCs or T cells enriched from blood (not recorded which). These receptor sequences come from a woman in her fifties or sixties with acute COVID-19.

The V and J genes are TRBV7-2 and TRBJ2-3, with 8 bases that match TRBD2. Germline V gives CDR1 SGHTA, CDR2 FQGNSA. V was clipped by 1 base and J by 6 bases; unmatched bases: 9. The CDR3 sequence is 16 residues long. The CDR3 nucleotides are TGTGCCAGCAGCTTAGAAGGCCGGGGGGGCGTGGATACGCAGTATTTT. Its protein product is CASSLEGRGGVDTQYF.

The chain joins TRBV7-3 to TRBJ1-6, with a possible D match to TRBD1 (6 bases). The germline CDR1 and CDR2 sequences are SGHTA and FQGTGA. V was pared by 5 bases and J by 9 bases, with 14 bases between. The CDR3 extends over 14 amino acids. The CDR3 spells CASSPSGGGSPLHF. CDR3 nucleotides: TGTGCCAGCAGCCCCTCGGGGGGCGGTTCACCCCTCCACTTT.

The rearrangement links TRBV7-2 to TRBJ1-5; the D gene is possibly TRBD1 (6 bases). Germline CDR1 reads SGHTA; CDR2 reads FQGNSA. This CDR3 is built from 15 residues. The V gene lost 3 bases and the J gene lost 6 bases, with 15 bases spanning the gap. The CDR3 here is CASSFGGGQGQPQHF. The CDR3 DNA reads TGTGCCAGCAGCTTTGGGGGGGGGCAAGGTCAGCCCCAGCATTTT.

The chain links TRBV6-5 to TRBJ1-2; no reliable D call. Trimming stripped 2 bases from V and 4 bases from J, with 14 bases between. CDR3 length: 15 amino acids. Germline V gene data show CDR1 as MNHEY and CDR2 as SVGAGI. The CDR3 region has the DNA TGTGCCAGCAGTTACGTCAGCGGCACGCGCTATGGCTACACCTTC. Translation gives CASSYVSGTRYGYTF.

This chain joins TRBV15 and TRBJ2-1; D is perhaps TRBD2 (6 bases). The length of the CDR3 is 14 residues. From germline, CDR1 is LNHNV and CDR2 YYDKDF (reference sequence). Trimming shortened V by 3 bases and J by 5 bases, and 11 bases separated the two germline ends. The CDR3 nucleotides are TGTGCCACCAGCAGTAGCGGACCAAACAATGAGCAGTTCTTC. It translates to CATSSSGPNNEQFF. Based on the CDR3 plus reference TRBV15 and TRBJ2-1, the full variable domain is DAMVIQNPRYQVTQFGKPVTLSCSQTLNHNVMYWYQQKSSQAPKLLFHYYDKDFNNEADTPDNFQSRRPNTSFCFLDIRSPGLGDTAMYLCATSSSGPNNEQFFGPGTRLTVL.

This chain links TRBV6-1 with TRBJ1-4; 7 bases match TRBD1. Trimming removed 4 bases from V and 14 bases from J; junction bases left unmatched: 22. Germline V gene lookup returns CDR1 MNHNS and CDR2 SASEGT. The CDR3 loop spans 17 amino acids. The CDR3, as DNA: TGTGCCAGCAGTGGTCGTAAGGGGACAGCCCCGTCCATGACTCTGTTTTTT. It codes for CASSGRKGTAPSMTLFF.

This clone was observed a handful of times. The chain employs TRBV2 and TRBJ1-5; TRBD1 matches at 8 bases. Trimming cost V 6 bases and J 1 base; bases outside gene matches: 5. The CDR3 is 15 amino acids. The germline CDR1 and CDR2 sequences are SNHLY and FYNNEI. CDR3 region: CASRAQGVSNQPQHF. CDR3 nucleotide sequence: TGTGCCAGCAGGGCACAGGGGGTGAGCAATCAGCCCCAGCATTTT.

The chain recombines TRBV9 with TRBJ1-2; 10 nucleotides line up with TRBD1. J was trimmed by 0 bases and V by 4 bases; bases with no gene match: 9. Looked up from germline, CDR1 is SGDLS and CDR2 is YYNGEE. The CDR3 contains 17 residues. CDR3 protein: CASSSSPGQGSNYGYTF. CDR3 nucleotide sequence: TGTGCCAGCAGCTCCTCACCGGGACAGGGGTCTAACTATGGCTACACCTTC. Complete variable domain (other parts from reference TRBV9 and TRBJ1-2): DSGVTQTPKHLITATGQRVTLRCSPRSGDLSVYWYQQSLDQGLQFLIQYYNGEERAKGNILERFSAQQFPDLHSELNLSSLELGDSALYFCASSSSPGQGSNYGYTFGSGTRLTVV.

The rearrangement uses TRBV18 and TRBJ1-1, with 7 nucleotides matching TRBD1. The CDR3 covers 15 residues. V gave up 8 bases and J gave up 0 bases; unmatched junction bases: 9. CDR1 and CDR2 from the germline V gene are KGHSH and LQKENI. For the CDR3, the DNA is TGTGCCAGCCCTCCGGCAGGGGGGTTGAACACTGAAGCTTTCTTT. It is translated as CASPPAGGLNTEAFF.

This chain joins TRBV2 and TRBJ1-6, with a tentative D call TRBD1 (5 bases). Germline loops: CDR1 SNHLY, CDR2 FYNNEI. The CDR3 covers 15 residues. With 3 bases removed from V and 9 bases from J, the gap between germline ends came to 15 bases. This chain's CDR3 is CASSEPRRGGSPLHF. The CDR3 DNA is TGTGCCAGCAGTGAGCCCAGGCGCGGGGGTTCACCCCTCCACTTT.

The V call is TRBV28, the J call TRBJ2-7; D uncertain. CDR1 is MDHEN, CDR2 SYDVKM, per germline. V dropped 6 bases and J dropped 9 bases, with 18 bases sitting between them. CDR3 length equals 13 residues. The CDR3 loop reads CASSFPPFERQYF. In nucleotides, the CDR3 is TGTGCCAGCAGCTTTCCCCCCTTCGAGCGGCAGTACTTC.

The chain joins TRBV5-4 to TRBJ2-7; no definite D call. CDR1 and CDR2 (germline): SGHNT, YYREEE (reference sequence). This CDR3 is 12 amino acids long. Trimming left V 2 bases short and J 6 bases short, with 9 bases between. The CDR3 nucleotides are TGTGCCAGCAGCTTCCAGAATACCGAGCAGTACTTC. Protein product: CASSFQNTEQYF. Full variable domain (remainder filled in from reference TRBV5-4 and TRBJ2-7): ETGVTQSPTHLIKTRGQQVTLRCSSQSGHNTVSWYQQALGQGPQFIFQYYREEENGRGNFPPRFSGLQFPNYSSELNVNALELDDSALYLCASSFQNTEQYFGPGTRLTVT.

The chain joins TRBV6-5 to TRBJ2-1; 8 positions agree with TRBD1. Germline V gives CDR1 MNHEY, CDR2 SVGAGI. V shed 6 bases, J shed 0 bases, and the junction held 4 bases outside the gene matches. This CDR3 spans 15 amino acids. CDR3 amino acids: CASRMTGDSYNEQFF. The CDR3 DNA follows: TGTGCCAGCAGGATGACAGGGGACTCCTACAATGAGCAGTTCTTC.